This T cell receptor (beta chain) was recovered during a study of OX40 agonist ivuxolimab in advanced cancers. Overall study context: The diagnoses of dose-escalation patients were hepatocellular carcinoma, melanoma, renal cell or head and neck cancer. Study-wide points: The study did not work out the antigen specificity of the expanded peripheral T cells.

The assay was immunoSEQ multiplex PCR, and TCRdb's table has in-frame clones only and misses some. Among about 20,000 clones, 79% were seen once, and the ten largest hold 33%. Sampling times: baseline, cycle 4 day 1, cycle 7 day 1. On this clone: Its antigen remains unknown.

The germline gives CDR1 MNHEY, CDR2 SVGAGI. V dropped 4 bases and J dropped 6 bases, with 15 bases sitting between them. The CDR3 runs 15 residues. This sample comprised CD4+ or CD8+ T cells sorted from blood, obtained in a trial of the OX40 agonist ivuxolimab. The origin of this receptor is an adult with an advanced solid tumor such as melanoma, head and neck, liver or kidney cancer. The rearrangement links TRBV6-5 to TRBJ2-2; D perhaps matches TRBD2 (7 bases). The CDR3 nucleotides read TGTGCCAGCAGTTTGGGAACAGGGAGGGCCGGGGAGCTGTTTTTT. It translates to CASSLGTGRAGELFF.